Shown below are 4 T cell receptor beta chains from a single sample sequenced in a study of T cell responses to AZD1222 COVID-19 vaccine. Repertoires were generated with immunoSEQ multiplex PCR, while TCRdb's copy carries only in-frame clones and drops some. The sample lists 180,000 or so clones; roughly nine tenths were seen once. The sample in question was peripheral blood, obtained on day 0 of AZD1222 vaccination. The receptors stem from an adult in good health.

The rearrangement links TRBV6-5 to TRBJ2-7, with 7 bases identical to TRBD1. J was trimmed by 4 bases and V by 6 bases; bases with no gene match: 9. Germline V gene lookup returns CDR1 MNHEY and CDR2 SVGAGI. This CDR3 spans 14 amino acids. CDR3 bases: TGTGCCAGCAGGAACCGGGACAGACCGTACGAGCAGTACTTC. The encoded protein is CASRNRDRPYEQYF.

The rearrangement links TRBV4-3 to TRBJ1-2, with TRBD1 matching 12 bases. The CDR3 has 15 residues. From germline, CDR1 is LGHNA and CDR2 YSLEER. V shed 5 bases and J 8 bases; nucleotides not matched to a gene: 9. In nucleotides, the CDR3 is TGCGCCAGCAGCTTATCCGGGACAGGGGGCGAAGGCTACACCTTC. Encoded protein: CASSLSGTGGEGYTF.

CDR3 DNA: TGTGCCAGCAGTTACTCAGGGGGGTCGGGTGGCTACACCTTC. It translates to CASSYSGGSGGYTF. This chain uses TRBV6-6 with TRBJ1-2; a possible D gene is TRBD1 (6 bases). The CDR3 extends over 14 amino acids. Trimming shortened V by 0 bases and J by 7 bases, and 12 bases separated the two germline ends. CDR1 and CDR2 from the germline V gene are MNHNY and SVGAGI (reference sequence).

This clone has a single count. The genes are TRBV7-9 and TRBJ1-1, with unresolved D. V was cut by 0 bases and J by 6 bases, with 5 bases left in between. The CDR3 is made up of 12 amino acids. Germline CDR1 reads SEHNR; CDR2 reads FQNEAQ (reference sequence). The CDR3 nucleotides read TGTGCCAGCAGCTTAGCAACCGCTGAAGCTTTCTTT. Protein sequence: CASSLATAEAFF.